The entry below gives a single T cell receptor (beta chain) sequence along with its context. The source of the sample is a study of control samples from healthy donors and cancer patients. The protocol was immunoSEQ multiplex PCR, while the TCRdb copy is restricted to in-frame clones and leaves out a portion. The table has around 200,000 clones, around 91% seen once. V was shortened by 0 bases and J by 3 bases, with 12 bases between the two germline ends. This CDR3 is 15 amino acids long. CDR1 and CDR2 from the germline V gene are SGDLS and YYNGEE. Source material: blood. The rearrangement links TRBV9 to TRBJ1-2; a possible D gene is TRBD1 (6 bases). The TCR was taken from a woman aged 30 to 39 in good health. In DNA, the CDR3 is TGTGCCAGCAGCGTAGGACCGGCAGGGGACTATGGCTACACCTTC. Amino acid sequence: CASSVGPAGDYGYTF.